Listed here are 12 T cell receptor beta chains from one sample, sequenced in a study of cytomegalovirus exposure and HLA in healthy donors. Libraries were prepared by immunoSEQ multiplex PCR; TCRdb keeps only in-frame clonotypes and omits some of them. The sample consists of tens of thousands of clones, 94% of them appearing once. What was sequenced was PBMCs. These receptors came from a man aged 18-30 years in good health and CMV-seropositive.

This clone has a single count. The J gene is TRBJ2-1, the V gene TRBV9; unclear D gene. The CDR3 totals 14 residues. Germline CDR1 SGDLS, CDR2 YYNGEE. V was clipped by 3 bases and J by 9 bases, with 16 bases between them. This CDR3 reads CASSAPDRGVEQFF. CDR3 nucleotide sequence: TGTGCCAGCAGCGCGCCCGACCGCGGCGTTGAGCAGTTCTTC.

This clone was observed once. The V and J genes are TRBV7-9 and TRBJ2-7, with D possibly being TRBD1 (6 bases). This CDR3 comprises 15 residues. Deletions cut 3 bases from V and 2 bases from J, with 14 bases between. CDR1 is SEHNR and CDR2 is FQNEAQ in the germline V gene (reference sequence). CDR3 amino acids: CASSFLDSLTYEQYF. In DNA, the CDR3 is TGTGCCAGCAGCTTCCTGGACAGCTTGACCTACGAGCAGTACTTC.

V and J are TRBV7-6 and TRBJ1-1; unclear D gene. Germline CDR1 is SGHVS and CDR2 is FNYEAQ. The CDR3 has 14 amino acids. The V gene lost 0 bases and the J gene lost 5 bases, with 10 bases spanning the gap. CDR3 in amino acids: CASSLASGGTEAFF. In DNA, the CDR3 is TGTGCCAGCAGCTTAGCTAGCGGCGGAACTGAAGCTTTCTTT.

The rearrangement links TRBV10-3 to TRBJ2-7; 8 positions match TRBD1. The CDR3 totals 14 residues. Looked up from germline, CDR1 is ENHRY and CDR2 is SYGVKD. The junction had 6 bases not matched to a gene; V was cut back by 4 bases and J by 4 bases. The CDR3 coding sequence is TGTGCCATCAGTGGGAATGGGACAGGATACGAGCAGTACTTC. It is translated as CAISGNGTGYEQYF.

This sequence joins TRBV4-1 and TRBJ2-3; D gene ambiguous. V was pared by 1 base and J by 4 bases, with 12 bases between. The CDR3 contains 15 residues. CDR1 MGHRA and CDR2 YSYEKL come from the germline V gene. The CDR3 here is CASSQVANEADTQYF. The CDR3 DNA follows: TGCGCCAGCAGCCAAGTCGCGAATGAGGCAGATACGCAGTATTTT.

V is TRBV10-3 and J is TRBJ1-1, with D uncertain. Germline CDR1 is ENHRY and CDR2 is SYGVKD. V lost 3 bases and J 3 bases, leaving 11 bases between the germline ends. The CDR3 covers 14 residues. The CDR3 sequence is CAISDPRRDTEAFF. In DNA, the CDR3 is TGTGCCATCAGTGACCCGAGGAGGGACACTGAAGCTTTCTTT.

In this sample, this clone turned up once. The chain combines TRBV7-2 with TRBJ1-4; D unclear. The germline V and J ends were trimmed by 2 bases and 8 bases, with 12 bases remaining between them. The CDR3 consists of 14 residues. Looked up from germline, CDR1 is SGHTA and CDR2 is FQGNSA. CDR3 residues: CASSLNKQVEKLFF. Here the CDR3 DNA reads TGTGCCAGCAGCTTAAATAAGCAGGTCGAAAAACTGTTTTTT.

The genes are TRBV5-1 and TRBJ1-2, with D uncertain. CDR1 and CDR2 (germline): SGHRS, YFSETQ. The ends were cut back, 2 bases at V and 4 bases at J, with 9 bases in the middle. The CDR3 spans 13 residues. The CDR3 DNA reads TGCGCCAGCAGCTTACCGACTAGCTATGGCTACACCTTC. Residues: CASSLPTSYGYTF.

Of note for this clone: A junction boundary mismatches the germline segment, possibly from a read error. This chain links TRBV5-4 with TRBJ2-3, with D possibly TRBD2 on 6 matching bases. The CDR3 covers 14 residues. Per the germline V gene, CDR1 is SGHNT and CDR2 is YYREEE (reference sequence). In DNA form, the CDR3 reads TGTGCCAGCAGCGCCACCGGGAGCAGAGATACGCAGTATTTT. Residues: CASSATGSRDTQYF.

The CDR3 reads CSVERPELAGWGEQFF. CDR3 DNA sequence: TGCAGCGTTGAACGTCCGGAACTAGCGGGATGGGGTGAGCAGTTCTTC. This sequence joins TRBV29-1 and TRBJ2-1, with 10 positions matching TRBD2. Germline values: CDR1 SQVTM, CDR2 ANQGSEA. This CDR3 spans 16 amino acids. V was clipped by 2 bases and J by 9 bases; unmatched bases: 13.

The CDR3 sequence is CASITQGTEAFF. CDR3 DNA: TGTGCCAGCATAACACAGGGTACCGAAGCTTTCTTT. The gene calls are TRBV6-5 and TRBJ1-1; tentative D call: TRBD1 (6 bases). The germline V gene encodes CDR1 MNHEY and CDR2 SVGAGI. The V end was cut by 7 bases, the J end by 8 bases, with 14 bases between. The CDR3 totals 12 residues.

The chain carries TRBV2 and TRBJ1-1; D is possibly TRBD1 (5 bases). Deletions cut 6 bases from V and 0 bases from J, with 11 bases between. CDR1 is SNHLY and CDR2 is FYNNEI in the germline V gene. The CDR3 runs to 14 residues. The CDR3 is CASRGDSLNTEAFF. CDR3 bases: TGTGCCAGCAGGGGGGACTCACTGAACACTGAAGCTTTCTTT.